This TCR beta chain derives from a study of cytomegalovirus exposure and HLA in healthy donors. Study results and limitations: Later analysis identified 16,000 or so TCR beta sequences associated with HLA alleles, using a false discovery rate threshold of 0.05.

The primer mix had 60 Vbeta and 13 Jbeta primers. Original analysis: Around 10 million of the 75 million to 95 million unique TCR beta chains counted in a later analysis were shared. Repertoires were generated with immunoSEQ multiplex PCR, while TCRdb's copy carries only in-frame clones and drops some. The V and J calls and the clone size are those of that table, but D and trimming were determined from the DNA. This sample carries some 100,000 clones, 70% to 75% of them seen once, and the ten largest clones take more than 15%. Of note for this clone: Its matching antigen is unknown.

V gave up 6 bases and J gave up 6 bases, with 14 bases separating them. Germline V gene lookup returns CDR1 LNHDA and CDR2 SQIVND (reference sequence). The CDR3 is made up of 14 amino acids. This sequence joins TRBV19 and TRBJ1-4; D is perhaps TRBD1 (5 bases). The TCR sequence derives from a woman between 18 and 29 years old in good health and CMV-seropositive. Sequencing input: PBMCs. The CDR3: CASSSRGGDEKLFF. DNA for the CDR3: TGTGCCAGTAGCTCCCGGGGAGGGGATGAAAAACTGTTTTTT.